This T cell receptor beta chain is from a study of Graves' ophthalmopathy and Graves' hyperthyroidism. With 4 bases removed from V and 0 bases from J, the gap between germline ends came to 16 bases. Germline lookup yields CDR1 SGHVS and CDR2 FQNEAQ. The CDR3 has 17 residues. This clonotype was seen ten or more times. Its antigen remains unknown. Amplification of the TCR beta CDR3 regions used RNA transcripts (as template). HTBI-primed first-round RT-PCR preceded second-round multiplex PCR. TCRdb redid the calling of the multiplex PCR reads with MiXCR, one entry per CDR3 protein. The sample holds 600,000 to 700,000 distinct CDR3 sequences; about 38% are singletons and the top ten take 3.3%. Whole-study results and caveats: The model predicted progression of ophthalmopathy with a sensitivity of 60% to 71%, and its specificity was 72% to 85%.

The TCR was taken from an adult man with Graves' ophthalmopathy. The sequenced sample consisted of peripheral blood. The chain employs TRBV7-8 and TRBJ1-5, with D possibly TRBD1 on 6 matching bases. CDR3 amino acids: CASSSSTGPYSNQPQHF. DNA of the CDR3: TGTGCCAGCAGCTCTTCGACAGGCCCTTATAGCAATCAGCCCCAGCATTTT.